Reported below is one T cell receptor beta chain. Primed by a sample-barcoded 5' primer and a J-beta primer mix, a second PCR proceeded for about 6 to 11 cycles. TCRdb processed the 5' RACE reads anew with MiXCR; each CDR3 protein has one entry. The sample consists of 850,000 to 1,000,000 distinct CDR3 sequences, approximately 49% of them appearing once. This specimen comes from a study of blood T cells in healthy people across ages. Across the study: Template switching caught about one barcoded beta molecule for each two T cells.

Sequenced: blood. The receptor comes from a man aged 25 to 45 in good health.

The CDR3 region has the DNA TGTGCCAGCAGCCAAGTTGGGCAGGGGTCAAGGGAGACCCAGTACTTC. It translates to CASSQVGQGSRETQYF. The chain joins TRBV3-1 to TRBJ2-5; weak D call: TRBD1 (6 bases). Between the trimmed V and J ends, which lost 1 base and 5 bases, there was a span of 17 bases. This CDR3 is 16 amino acids long. CDR1 and CDR2 (germline): LGHDT, YNNKEL (reference sequence).